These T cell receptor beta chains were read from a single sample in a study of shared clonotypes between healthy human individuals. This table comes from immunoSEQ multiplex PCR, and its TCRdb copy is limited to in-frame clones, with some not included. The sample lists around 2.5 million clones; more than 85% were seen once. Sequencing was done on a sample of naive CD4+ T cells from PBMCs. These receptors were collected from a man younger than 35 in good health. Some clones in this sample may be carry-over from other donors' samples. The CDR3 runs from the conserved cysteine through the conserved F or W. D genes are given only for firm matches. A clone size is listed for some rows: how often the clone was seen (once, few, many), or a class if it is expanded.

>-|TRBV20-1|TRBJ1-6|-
TGCAGTGCCCCTTACGGGGTACCCCTCCACTTT
CSAPYGVPLHF
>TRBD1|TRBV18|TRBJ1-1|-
TGTGCCAGCTCACTACTACAGGACAGGGCTAACACTGAAGCTTTCTTT
CASSLLQDRANTEAFF
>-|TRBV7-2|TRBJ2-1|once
TGTGCCAGCAGCTTAGCTTACCGTGCTAGCTCCTACAATGAGCAGTTCTTC
CASSLAYRASSYNEQFF
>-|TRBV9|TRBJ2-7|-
TGTGCCAGCAGCGTAGGGTCCAGGGGGGCCTACGAGCAGTACTTC
CASSVGSRGAYEQYF
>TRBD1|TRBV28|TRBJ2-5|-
TGTGCCAGCAAGGACAGGGGACAAACCGAACAGACCCAGTACTTC
CASKDRGQTEQTQYF
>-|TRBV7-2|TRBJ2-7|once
TGTGCCAGCAGCTTAGGCGTCGGCAGGGGCGAGCAGTACTTC
CASSLGVGRGEQYF
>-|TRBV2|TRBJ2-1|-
TGTGCCAGCAGTGAAAGACCCCTTGCCCAAGTCCAGGAGCAGTTCTTC
CASSERPLAQVQEQFF
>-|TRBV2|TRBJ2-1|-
TGTGCCAGCAGTGAATCTTTAGGTGAGCAGTTCTTC
CASSESLGEQFF
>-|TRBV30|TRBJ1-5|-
TGTGCCTGGGCTGTCCTGGATCAGCAGCCCCAGCATTTT
CAWAVLDQQPQHF
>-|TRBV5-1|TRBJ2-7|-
TGCGCCAGCAGCCCGGAGGGTGGGGGCGAGCAGTACTTC
CASSPEGGGEQYF
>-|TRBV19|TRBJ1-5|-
TGTGCCAGTAGTATAGATGTTGGTGGATGGCAGCCCCAGCATTTT
CASSIDVGGWQPQHF
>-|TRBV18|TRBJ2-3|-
TGTGCCAGCTCACGTCTAGCGTCGAGCACAGATACGCAGTATTTT
CASSRLASSTDTQYF
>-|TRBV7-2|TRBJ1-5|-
TGTGCCAGCAGCTTACGACGGAGTAATCAGCCCCAGCATTTT
CASSLRRSNQPQHF
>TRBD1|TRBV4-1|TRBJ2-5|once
TGCGCCAGCAGCCAGACAGGGGCCGGGGGGACCCAGTACTTC
CASSQTGAGGTQYF
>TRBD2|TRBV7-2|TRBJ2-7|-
TGTGCCAGCAGCTTGGTCCAGCGGGACTACGAGCAGTACTTC
CASSLVQRDYEQYF
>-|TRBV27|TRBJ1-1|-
TGTGCCAGCAGTTTGTACCACAAGAACACTGAAGCTTTCTTT
CASSLYHKNTEAFF
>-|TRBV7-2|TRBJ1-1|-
TGTGCCAGCAGCTTACGTGCAGGAAACACTGAAGCTTTCTTT
CASSLRAGNTEAFF
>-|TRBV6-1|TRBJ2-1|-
TGTGCCAGCAGTACCCCGACCCGGTTGTGGCAGTTCTTC
CASSTPTRLWQFF
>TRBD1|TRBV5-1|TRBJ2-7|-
TGCGCCAGCAGCTTGGGGGTACAGGGGCCCCCGGGGTTCGAGCAGTACTTC
CASSLGVQGPPGFEQYF
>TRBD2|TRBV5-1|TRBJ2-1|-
TGCGCCAGCTCCGGGGGGGACTCCTACAATGAGCAGTTCTTC
CASSGGDSYNEQFF
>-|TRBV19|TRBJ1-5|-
TGTGCCAGTAGTATGACAGCTAGCAATCAGCCCCAGCATTTT
CASSMTASNQPQHF
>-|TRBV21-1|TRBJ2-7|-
TGTGCCAGCAGCAAAGAGGGTAGCGGGGAGGGATACTACGAGCAGTACTTC
CASSKEGSGEGYYEQYF
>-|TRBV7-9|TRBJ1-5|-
TGTGCCAGCAGCTTAGAGGGGAGTCAGCCCCAGCATTTT
CASSLEGSQPQHF
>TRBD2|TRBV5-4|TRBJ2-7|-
TGTGCCAGCAGCTTGTGGGAGGGCGGCTACGAGCAGTACTTC
CASSLWEGGYEQYF
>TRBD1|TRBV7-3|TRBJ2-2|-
TGTGCCAGCAGCGGGACAGGGGGATCCCTCACCGGGGAGCTGTTTTTT
CASSGTGGSLTGELFF
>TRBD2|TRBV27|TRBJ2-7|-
TGTGCCAGCAGTTCAACCCGGGCGGCACCGGGACTAAGATACGAGCAGTACTTC
CASSSTRAAPGLRYEQYF
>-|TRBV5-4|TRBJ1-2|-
TGTGCCAGCAGAGACGGCGTCTATGGCTACACCTTC
CASRDGVYGYTF
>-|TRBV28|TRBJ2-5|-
TGTGCCAGCAGGGCAATCCAAGAGACCCAGTACTTC
CASRAIQETQYF
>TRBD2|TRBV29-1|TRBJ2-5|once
TGCAGCGTTGAGGGCGGACTAGCGGGGGGGACCCAGTACTTC
CSVEGGLAGGTQYF
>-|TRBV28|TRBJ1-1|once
TGTGCCAGCAGCCTTCTAGTGGGTGGGAACACTGAAGCTTTCTTT
CASSLLVGGNTEAFF
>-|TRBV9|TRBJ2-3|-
TGTGCCAGCAGCGTAGGCTCTCGAGATACGCAGTATTTT
CASSVGSRDTQYF
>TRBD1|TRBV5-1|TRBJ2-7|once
TGCGCCAGCAGCTTACCCCGGGACAGGGGGGGGACCAACTCCTACGAGCAGTACTTC
CASSLPRDRGGTNSYEQYF
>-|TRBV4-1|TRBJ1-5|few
TGCGCCAGCAGCCAAGCGTGGGATCAGCCCCAGCATTTT
CASSQAWDQPQHF
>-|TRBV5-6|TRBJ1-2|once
TGTGCCAGCAGCTTCCGGGCGGCTGGCTACACCTTC
CASSFRAAGYTF
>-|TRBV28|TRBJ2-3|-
TGTGCCAGCAGTCCCGGGAGTGAAGGATCAGATACGCAGTATTTT
CASSPGSEGSDTQYF
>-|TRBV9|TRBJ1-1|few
TGTGCCAGCAGCGTAGCTTACGAGCACACTGAAGCTTTCTTT
CASSVAYEHTEAFF
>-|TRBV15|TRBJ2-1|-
TGTGCCACCAGCAGAGTTAACCCAAACAATGAGCAGTTCTTC
CATSRVNPNNEQFF
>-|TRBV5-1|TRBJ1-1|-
TGCGCCAGCAGCTTGTCCGGGAGAAAAACTGAAGCTTTCTTT
CASSLSGRKTEAFF
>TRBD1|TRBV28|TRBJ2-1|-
TGTGCCAGCAGTCCGACAGGGGCCTACAATGAGCAGTTCTTC
CASSPTGAYNEQFF
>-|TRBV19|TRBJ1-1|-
TGTGCCACCATGGTGCGTCGGGGACAATTGACTGAAGCTTTCTTT
CATMVRRGQLTEAFF
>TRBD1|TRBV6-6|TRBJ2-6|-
TGTGCCAGCAGCTACCAAGGGGGCCCTGGGGCCAACGTCCTGACTTTC
CASSYQGGPGANVLTF
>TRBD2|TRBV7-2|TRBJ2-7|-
TGTGCCAGCCGCGCGGGAGGGCCTTCGCGGGAGCAGTACTTC
CASRAGGPSREQYF
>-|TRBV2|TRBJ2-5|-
TGTGCCAGCAGTGGGCGGAGGCAAGAGACCCAGTACTTC
CASSGRRQETQYF
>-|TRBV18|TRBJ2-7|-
TGTGCCAGCTCACCGGCAATGAGCGGAGCCTACGAGCAGTACTTC
CASSPAMSGAYEQYF
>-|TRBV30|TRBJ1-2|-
TGTGCCTGGAGGGTCTGGGGCAGATTTTATGGCTACACCTTC
CAWRVWGRFYGYTF
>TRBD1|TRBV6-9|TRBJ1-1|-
TGTGCCAGCAGTCAGAAGTCCGGGACAGGGCCCCCAGACACTGAAGCTTTCTTT
CASSQKSGTGPPDTEAFF
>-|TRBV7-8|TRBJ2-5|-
TGTGCCAGCAGCTTAGAACAAACCCAAGAGACCCAGTACTTC
CASSLEQTQETQYF
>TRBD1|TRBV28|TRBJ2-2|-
TGTGCCAGCAGCCCTCTCGGACAGGGTTACACCGGGGAGCTGTTTTTT
CASSPLGQGYTGELFF
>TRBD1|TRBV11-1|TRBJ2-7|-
TGTGCCAGCAGCTTAGAGGCAGGGGGTGGAACCGAGCAGTACTTC
CASSLEAGGGTEQYF
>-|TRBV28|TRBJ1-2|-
TGTGCCAGCAGGCCCCTAAGGACAGTTAACTATGGCTACACCTTC
CASRPLRTVNYGYTF
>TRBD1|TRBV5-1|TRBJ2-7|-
TGCGCCAGCAGCCAAAGACAGGGGGCTAATTCCGAGCAGTACTTC
CASSQRQGANSEQYF
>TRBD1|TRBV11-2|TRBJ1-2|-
TGTGCCAGCAGCCGGGTGGCAGGGGGATTCGGCTACACCTTC
CASSRVAGGFGYTF
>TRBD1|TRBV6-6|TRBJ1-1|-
TGTGCCAGCAGTTACGGGACAGGGGTGCCTGAAGCTTTCTTT
CASSYGTGVPEAFF
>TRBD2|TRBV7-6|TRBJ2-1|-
TGTGCCAGCAGCACGGCGCTAGCGGGAGGGAATGAGCAGTTCTTC
CASSTALAGGNEQFF
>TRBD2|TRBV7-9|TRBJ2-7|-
TGTGCCAGCAGTTCTAGCGGGAGAGGGGCGCCTCTTTCCTACGAGCAGTACTTC
CASSSSGRGAPLSYEQYF